This entry features one T cell receptor beta chain sequence. A read error may account for a junction end that differs from germline. Everyone who took part was about 18 to 90 years old, and they came from about 25 US areas. This entry is derived from a study of blood T cell repertoires in COVID-19. Authors' processing steps: Estimation of nucleated cell counts relied on the amplification of reference gene primers. The assay was immunoSEQ multiplex PCR, and TCRdb's table has in-frame clones only and misses some. The V and J calls and clone size come from that table; D and trimming were worked out from the DNA. The profile covers approximately 220,000 clones, with around 89% appearing a single time and about 3.5% taken by the ten largest. Per germline, CDR1 SGHTA and CDR2 FQGTGA. This CDR3 has 12 residues.

Specimen: PBMCs or T cells enriched from blood (not recorded which). The source is a woman aged 18-29 years in a cohort exposed to, infected with or recovered from COVID-19 (not recorded which). V gene TRBV7-3 combines with J gene TRBJ2-1; weak D call: TRBD2 (5 bases). CDR3 sequence (DNA): TGTGCCAGCAGCTCCGCCGGCGGGCCCTTGATCTTC. Translating gives CASSSAGGPLIF.